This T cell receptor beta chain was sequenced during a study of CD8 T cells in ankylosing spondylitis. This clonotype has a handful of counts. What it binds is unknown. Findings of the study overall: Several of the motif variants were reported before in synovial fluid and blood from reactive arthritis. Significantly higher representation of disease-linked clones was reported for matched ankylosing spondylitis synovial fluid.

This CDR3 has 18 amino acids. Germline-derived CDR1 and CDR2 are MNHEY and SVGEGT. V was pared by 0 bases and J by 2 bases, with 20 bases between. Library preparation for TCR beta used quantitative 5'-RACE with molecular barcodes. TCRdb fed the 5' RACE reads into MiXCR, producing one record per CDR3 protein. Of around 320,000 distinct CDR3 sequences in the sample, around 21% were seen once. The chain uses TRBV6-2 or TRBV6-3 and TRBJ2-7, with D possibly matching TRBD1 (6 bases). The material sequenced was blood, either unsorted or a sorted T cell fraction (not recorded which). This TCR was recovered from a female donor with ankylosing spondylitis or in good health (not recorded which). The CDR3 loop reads CASSYSSPPRQATYEQYF. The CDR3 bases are TGTGCCAGCAGTTACTCGAGCCCCCCGCGACAGGCAACCTACGAGCAGTACTTC.